Sequencing of this T cell receptor (beta chain) was carried out in a study of beta chain features in type 1 diabetes. Study at large: Cells sorted and examined across all samples totaled roughly 100,000,000.

Every single donor gave one heparinised blood draw, and these averaged around 120 mL. This clone has more than one count but fewer than ten. As yet, its antigen is unknown. Study results and limitations: Type 1 diabetes patients had TCRB CDR3s that were shorter (moderately but significantly so) in all four CD4+ subsets. Patients with type 1 diabetes carried fewer insertions and had more deletions at their VDJ junctions.

Expressed TCRB transcripts were sequenced because the isolated RNA had all been reverse transcribed beforehand. Data came from immunoSEQ multiplex PCR; TCRdb stores just in-frame clones and leaves some out. The table has approximately 250,000 clones, around 9.6% seen once. The sequence derives from a young woman in good health. Source material: naive CD4+ T cells from blood.

The CDR3 region is CASSLEGLVPTGELFF. DNA of the CDR3: TGCGCCAGCAGCTTGGAGGGACTAGTACCAACCGGGGAGCTGTTTTTT. The chain has TRBV5-1 and TRBJ2-2; 8 positions agree with TRBD2. With V trimmed by 0 bases and J by 5 bases, 6 bases remained unmatched. Germline V CDR1 and CDR2: SGHRS, YFSETQ. The CDR3 spans 16 residues.